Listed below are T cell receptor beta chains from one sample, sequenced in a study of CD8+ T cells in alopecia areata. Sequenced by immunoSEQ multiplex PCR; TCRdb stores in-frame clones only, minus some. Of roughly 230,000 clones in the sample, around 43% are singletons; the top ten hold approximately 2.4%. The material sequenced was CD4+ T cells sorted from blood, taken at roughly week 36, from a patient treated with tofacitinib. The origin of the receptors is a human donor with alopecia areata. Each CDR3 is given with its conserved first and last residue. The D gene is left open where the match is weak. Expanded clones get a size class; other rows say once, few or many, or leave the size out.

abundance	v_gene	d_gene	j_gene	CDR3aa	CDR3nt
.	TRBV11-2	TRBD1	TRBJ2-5	CASSPPGQGSETQYF	TGTGCCAGCAGCCCTCCGGGACAGGGATCAGAGACCCAGTACTTC
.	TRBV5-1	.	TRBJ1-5	CASREGTFNQPQHF	TGCGCCAGCAGAGAGGGGACCTTCAATCAGCCCCAGCATTTT
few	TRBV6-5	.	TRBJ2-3	CASSYRTATDTQYF	TGTGCCAGCAGTTACAGGACAGCCACAGATACGCAGTATTTT
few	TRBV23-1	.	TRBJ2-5	CARTKGGSGRAETQYF	TGCGCCAGAACAAAGGGGGGTAGCGGAAGAGCGGAGACCCAGTACTTC
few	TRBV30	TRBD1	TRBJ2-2	CACLQGRLRNGELFF	TGTGCCTGCCTACAGGGGCGATTGAGGAACGGGGAGCTGTTTTTT
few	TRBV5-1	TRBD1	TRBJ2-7	CASSAGQGTEQYF	TGCGCCAGCAGCGCGGGACAGGGCACCGAGCAGTACTTC
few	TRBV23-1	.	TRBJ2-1	CASSRRTPGNRVEQFF	TGCGCCAGCAGTCGGCGGACTCCTGGTAATCGGGTTGAGCAGTTCTTC
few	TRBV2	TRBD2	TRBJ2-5	CASSDGASGTWETQYF	TGTGCCAGCAGTGATGGGGCTAGCGGCACGTGGGAGACCCAGTACTTC
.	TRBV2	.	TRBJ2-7	CASQPRGMYEQYF	TGTGCCAGCCAACCCAGAGGAATGTACGAGCAGTACTTC
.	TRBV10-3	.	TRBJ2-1	CAISGANEQFF	TGTGCCATCAGTGGGGCCAATGAGCAGTTCTTC
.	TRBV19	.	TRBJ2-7	CASGDGTYEQYF	TGTGCCAGTGGCGACGGCACCTACGAGCAGTACTTC
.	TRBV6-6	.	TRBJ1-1	CASSYSGGQHTEAFF	TGTGCCAGCAGTTACTCGGGCGGACAGCACACTGAAGCTTTCTTT
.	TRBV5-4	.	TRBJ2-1	CASSLGRREQFF	TGTGCCAGCAGCTTGGGGCGTCGGGAGCAGTTCTTC
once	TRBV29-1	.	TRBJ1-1	CSAGRGTEAFF	TGCAGCGCTGGGCGGGGCACTGAAGCTTTCTTT
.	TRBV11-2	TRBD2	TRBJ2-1	CASSRTSGGHNEQFF	TGTGCCAGCAGCAGGACTAGCGGGGGACACAATGAGCAGTTCTTC
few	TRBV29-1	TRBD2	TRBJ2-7	CSVVFPGGEQYF	TGCAGCGTTGTCTTTCCGGGAGGGGAGCAGTACTTC
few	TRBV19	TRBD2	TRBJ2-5	CASSISGRTQETQYF	TGTGCCAGTAGTATCAGCGGGAGGACCCAAGAGACCCAGTACTTC
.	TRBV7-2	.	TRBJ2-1	CASRTGSPNTNEQFF	TGTGCCAGCAGGACCGGGTCCCCTAATACCAATGAGCAGTTCTTC
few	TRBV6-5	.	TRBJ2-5	CASRPYVGAETQYF	TGTGCCAGCAGACCATACGTGGGAGCCGAGACCCAGTACTTC
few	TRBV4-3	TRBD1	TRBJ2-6	CASSQNPQGATGANVLTF	TGCGCCAGCAGCCAGAATCCGCAGGGGGCGACTGGGGCCAACGTCCTGACTTTC
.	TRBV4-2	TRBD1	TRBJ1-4	CASSLSDRTDEKLFF	TGTGCCAGCAGCCTATCGGACAGGACGGATGAAAAACTGTTTTTT
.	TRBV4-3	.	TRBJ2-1	CASSLGENNEQFF	TGCGCCAGCAGCCTCGGGGAGAACAATGAGCAGTTCTTC
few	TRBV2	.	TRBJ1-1	CASSLGRGNTEAFF	TGTGCCAGCAGTTTAGGGAGGGGTAACACTGAAGCTTTCTTT
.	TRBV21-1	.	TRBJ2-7	CASSKDEGAPNEQYF	TGTGCCAGCAGCAAAGATGAGGGGGCTCCCAACGAGCAGTACTTC
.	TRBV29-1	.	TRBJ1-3	CSVASQSENGNTIYF	TGCAGCGTTGCCTCCCAGTCCGAGAATGGAAACACCATATATTTT
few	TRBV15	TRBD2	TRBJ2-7	CATSRDTSGIYEQYF	TGTGCCACCAGCAGAGATACTAGCGGGATCTACGAGCAGTACTTC
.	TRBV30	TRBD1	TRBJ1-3	CAWGTGAFSGNTIYF	TGTGCCTGGGGGACAGGGGCCTTCTCTGGAAACACCATATATTTT
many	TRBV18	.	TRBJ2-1	CASSRYERELEQFF	TGTGCCAGCTCGCGCTATGAGAGGGAGCTGGAGCAGTTCTTC
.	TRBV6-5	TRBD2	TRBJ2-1	CASTNGLAGGVQFF	TGTGCCAGCACCAACGGACTAGCGGGAGGGGTGCAGTTCTTC
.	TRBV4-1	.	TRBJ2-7	CASSQDSLYEQYF	TGCGCCAGCAGCCAAGATTCACTTTACGAGCAGTACTTC
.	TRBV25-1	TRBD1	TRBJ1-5	CASGQQGLQPQHF	TGTGCCAGCGGACAACAGGGGCTTCAGCCCCAGCATTTT
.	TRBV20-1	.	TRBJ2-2	CSALSPGELFF	TGCAGTGCTCTTAGCCCCGGGGAGCTGTTTTTT
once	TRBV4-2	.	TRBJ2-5	CASSQDEAAWETQYF	TGTGCCAGCAGCCAAGATGAGGCGGCGTGGGAGACCCAGTACTTC
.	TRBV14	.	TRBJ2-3	CASSQPGTTSTDTQYF	TGTGCCAGCAGCCAACCCGGGACAACTAGCACAGATACGCAGTATTTT
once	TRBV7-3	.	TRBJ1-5	CASSYLQPQHF	TGTGCCAGCAGCTATCTTCAGCCCCAGCATTTT
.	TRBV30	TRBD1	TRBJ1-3	CAWRLGTAGNTIYF	TGTGCCTGGAGGCTAGGGACAGCCGGAAACACCATATATTTT
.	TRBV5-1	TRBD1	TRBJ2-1	CASSRGQGVDEQFF	TGCGCCAGCAGCAGGGGACAGGGTGTCGATGAGCAGTTCTTC
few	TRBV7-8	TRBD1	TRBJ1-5	CASSRDSRGNQPQHF	TGTGCCAGCAGCCGGGACAGTAGGGGCAATCAGCCCCAGCATTTT
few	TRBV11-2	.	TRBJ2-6	CASSSGSRGANVLTF	TGTGCCAGCAGCTCAGGGTCCAGAGGGGCCAACGTCCTGACTTTC
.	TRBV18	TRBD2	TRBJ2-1	CASSRPGTSGKVQQFF	TGTGCCAGCTCACGCCCCGGGACTAGCGGGAAGGTACAGCAGTTCTTC
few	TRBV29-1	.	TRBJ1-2	CSVVLGETAYGYTF	TGCAGCGTTGTTTTGGGGGAAACAGCGTATGGCTACACCTTC
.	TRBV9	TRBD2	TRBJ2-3	CASSRSSGRDSTDTQYF	TGTGCCAGCAGCAGATCGAGCGGGAGGGATAGCACAGATACGCAGTATTTT
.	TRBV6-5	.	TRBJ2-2	CASRLSGQNTGELFF	TGTGCCAGCAGACTCTCGGGACAGAACACCGGGGAGCTGTTTTTT
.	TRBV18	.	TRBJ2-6	CASSPDIPGANVLTF	TGTGCCAGCTCTCCGGACATCCCTGGGGCCAACGTCCTGACTTTC
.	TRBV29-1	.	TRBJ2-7	CSVGELSSYEQYF	TGCAGCGTTGGAGAACTGAGCTCCTACGAGCAGTACTTC
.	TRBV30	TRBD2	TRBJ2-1	CAWSGLAGNEQFF	TGTGCCTGGAGTGGGCTAGCGGGGAATGAGCAGTTCTTC
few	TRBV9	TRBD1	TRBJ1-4	CASSVAGGGSEKLFF	TGTGCCAGCAGCGTAGCAGGGGGCGGAAGTGAAAAACTGTTTTTT
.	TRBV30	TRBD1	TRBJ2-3	CAWRRGGTGGTGTQYF	TGTGCCTGGAGGAGAGGTGGGACAGGGGGTACGGGTACGCAGTATTTT
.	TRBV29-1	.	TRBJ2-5	CSVATRLQETQYF	TGCAGCGTGGCAACTAGGCTACAAGAGACCCAGTACTTC
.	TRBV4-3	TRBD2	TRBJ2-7	CASSQDWTSGTSYEQYF	TGCGCCAGCAGCCAAGATTGGACTAGCGGGACGTCCTACGAGCAGTACTTC
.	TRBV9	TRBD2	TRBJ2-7	CASRSGDSYEQYF	TGTGCCAGCAGGAGCGGGGATTCCTACGAGCAGTACTTC
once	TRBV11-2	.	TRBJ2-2	CASSLTTSTGELFF	TGTGCCAGCAGCTTGACCACTAGTACCGGGGAGCTGTTTTTT
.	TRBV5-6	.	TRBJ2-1	CASSRLGEQFF	TGTGCCAGCAGTCGACTTGGTGAGCAGTTCTTC
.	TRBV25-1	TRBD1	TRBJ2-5	CASSEDRGRKTQYF	TGTGCCAGCAGTGAAGACAGGGGGCGGAAGACCCAGTACTTC
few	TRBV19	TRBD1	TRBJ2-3	CASSSPTGGRRRSTDTQYF	TGTGCCAGTAGCAGCCCGACAGGGGGGCGGCGAAGGTCCACAGATACGCAGTATTTT
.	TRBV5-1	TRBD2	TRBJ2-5	CASSLAQAGEGTQYF	TGCGCCAGCAGCTTGGCCCAAGCGGGAGAGGGGACCCAGTACTTC